A selection of T cell receptor beta chains follows, all from one sample in a study of CD8 T cells in ankylosing spondylitis. One entry per CDR3 protein results from TCRdb running MiXCR on the 5' RACE reads. The sample contains about 480,000 distinct CDR3 sequences, approximately 17% of which appear only once. Sequencing was performed on blood, either unsorted or a sorted T cell fraction (not recorded which). The source of these receptors is a male donor with ankylosing spondylitis. The CDR3 runs from the conserved cysteine through the conserved F or W. A row's size may be missing; if present it is once, few, many or a size class.

TRBJ2-1,TRBV7-2,many,CASSVLMGPYNEQFF
TRBJ2-6,TRBV20-1,.,CSARKPAGANVLTF
TRBJ1-5,TRBV5-1,.,CASSQQEGGQPQHF
TRBJ1-6,TRBV12-3/TRBV12-4,many,CASRDGAWGQPLHF
TRBJ2-3,TRBV19,.,CAGGPASTQYF
TRBJ2-1,TRBV7-8,few,CASSLRVVADEQFF
TRBJ1-3,TRBV12-3/TRBV12-4,.,CASSLFGSSGNTIYF
TRBJ2-2,TRBV19,few,CATSTHRGTGELFF
TRBJ1-1,TRBV27,few,CASSLQGRATEAFF
TRBJ2-3,TRBV9,.,CASSVLRQGDTDTQYF
TRBJ1-2,TRBV14,few,CASSQVGTGTENF
TRBJ2-1,TRBV5-5,.,CASSLTAGGLYNEQFF
TRBJ1-1,TRBV29-1,.,CSVEGVGGLAAVNTEAFF
TRBJ1-2,TRBV12-3/TRBV12-4,.,CASNFAPGKYYGYTF
TRBJ2-3,TRBV25-1,.,CASSVGTSGTDTQYF
TRBJ1-2,TRBV12-3/TRBV12-4,many,CASSFPGGQGAAGYTF
TRBJ1-1,TRBV7-3,.,CASSLTGRGADTEAFF
TRBJ1-1,TRBV6-5,few,CASSYVLGRTNTEAFF
TRBJ1-1,TRBV6-5,.,CASSLNSGRGNEAFF
TRBJ2-6,TRBV11-2,.,CASSLDSYSGANVLTF
TRBJ2-5,TRBV2,many,CASSEGDPSAQYF
TRBJ2-7,TRBV11-1,few,CASSGDRFSYEQYF
TRBJ1-6,TRBV20-1,few,CSAYPRDRVNSPLHF
TRBJ2-2,TRBV11-2,many,CASSLTGSGTGELFF
TRBJ1-6,TRBV12-3/TRBV12-4,few,CASSLVGTVSPLHF
TRBJ2-5,TRBV4-1,.,CASSQDPNRQETQYF
TRBJ1-5,TRBV18,many,CASSRGIGNQPQHF
TRBJ1-5,TRBV5-1,few,CASSPGVAASPNQPQHF
TRBJ1-4,TRBV28,few,CASSFGGANEKLFF
TRBJ2-6,TRBV12-3/TRBV12-4,many,CASSPPLGAGANVLTF
TRBJ2-1,TRBV20-1,few,CSAFLFAGVDNEQFF
TRBJ2-7,TRBV30,.,CAWSVPGTGTYEQYF
TRBJ1-1,TRBV12-3/TRBV12-4,many,CASSSRQGVNTEAFF
TRBJ1-1,TRBV12-3/TRBV12-4,few,CASNILTGGTAFF
TRBJ2-7,TRBV6-5,few,CASSYSGLAGDKGSYEQYF
TRBJ2-4,TRBV19,.,CASSVGGTLAKNIQYF
TRBJ2-1,TRBV20-1,.,CSARDSYRNEQFF
TRBJ2-7,TRBV4-1,few,CASSQAKPGTLQYF
TRBJ2-1,TRBV6-2/TRBV6-3,once,CASSSPLAGSYNEQFF
TRBJ2-3,TRBV7-2,.,CASSRTGPLTDTQYF
TRBJ1-4,TRBV5-1,.,CASSAAGGGNEKLFF